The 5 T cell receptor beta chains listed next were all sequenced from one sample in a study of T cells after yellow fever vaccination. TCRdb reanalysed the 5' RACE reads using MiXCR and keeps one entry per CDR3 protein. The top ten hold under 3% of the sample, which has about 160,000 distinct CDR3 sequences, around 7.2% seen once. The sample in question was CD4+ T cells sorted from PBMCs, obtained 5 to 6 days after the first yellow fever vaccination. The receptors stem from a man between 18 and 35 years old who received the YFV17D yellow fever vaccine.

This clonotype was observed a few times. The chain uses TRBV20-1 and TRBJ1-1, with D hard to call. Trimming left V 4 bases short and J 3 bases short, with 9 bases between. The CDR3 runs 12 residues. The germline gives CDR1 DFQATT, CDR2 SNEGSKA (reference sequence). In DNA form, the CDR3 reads TGCAGTGCTACCACGGAATACACTGAAGCTTTCTTT. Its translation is CSATTEYTEAFF.

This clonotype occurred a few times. CDR3 in amino acids: CASSLRSLFNEKLFF. As DNA, the CDR3 is TGTGCCAGCAGCTTACGGAGTCTGTTTAATGAAAAACTGTTTTTT. V usage is TRBV7-8 and J usage is TRBJ1-4, with no clear D. Per the germline V gene, CDR1 is SGHVS and CDR2 is FQNEAQ. V lost 2 bases, J lost 4 bases, and 11 bases lay in between. The CDR3 runs to 15 residues.

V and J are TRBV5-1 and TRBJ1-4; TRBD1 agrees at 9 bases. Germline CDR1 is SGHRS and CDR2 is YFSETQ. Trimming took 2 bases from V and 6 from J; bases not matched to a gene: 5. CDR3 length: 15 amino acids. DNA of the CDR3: TGCGCCAGCAGCTTTGGGACAGGGAGCGATGAAAAACTGTTTTTT. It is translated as CASSFGTGSDEKLFF. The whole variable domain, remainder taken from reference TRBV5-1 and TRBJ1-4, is KAGVTQTPRYLIKTRGQQVTLSCSPISGHRSVSWYQQTPGQGLQFLFEYFSETQRNKGNFPGRFSGRQFSNSRSEMNVSTLELGDSALYLCASSFGTGSDEKLFFGSGTQLSVL.

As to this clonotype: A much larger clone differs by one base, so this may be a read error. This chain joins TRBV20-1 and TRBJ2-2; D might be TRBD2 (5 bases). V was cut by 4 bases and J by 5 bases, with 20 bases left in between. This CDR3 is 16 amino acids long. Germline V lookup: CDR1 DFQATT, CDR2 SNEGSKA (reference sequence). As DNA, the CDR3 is TGCAGTGCTACCCAGCGGTGGGTTACGGGGACCGGGGAGCTGTTTTTT. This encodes CSATQRWVTGTGELFF.

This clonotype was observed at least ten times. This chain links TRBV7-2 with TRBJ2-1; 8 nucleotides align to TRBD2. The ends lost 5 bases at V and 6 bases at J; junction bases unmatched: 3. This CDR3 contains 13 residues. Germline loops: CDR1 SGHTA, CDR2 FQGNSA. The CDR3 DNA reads TGTGCCAGCAGCGCGACTAGCGCCAATGAGCAGTTCTTC. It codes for CASSATSANEQFF.